In its sample, the clone carrying this T cell receptor beta chain was seen a few times. The sample is drawn from a study of graft-versus-host responses after intestinal transplantation. The wider study: Uniformly, recipients were administered anti-thymocyte globulin induction with subsequent tacrolimus and steroids for approximately three years.

The authors seeded roughly 200,000 CFSE-labeled responder cells together with roughly 200,000 irradiated stimulator cells tagged with violet dye. Study-level findings and limits: The marrow of recipients harbored GvH clones, and ileum or blood showed some of them first.

TCRdb's table, derived via immunoSEQ multiplex PCR, lists solely in-frame clones and lacks some. The sample has more than 15,000 clones, about two fifths seen once. This clonotype was sampled from a human patient who received an intestinal transplant. This specimen consisted of alloreactive CD8+ T cells from a mixed lymphocyte reaction culture, obtained before intestinal transplant. As for subset: CFSE-low proliferating T cells sorted from approximately 6-day pre-transplant mixed lymphocyte reaction (GvH or HvG direction).

The CDR3 is CASSETGGQETQYF. The CDR3 region has the DNA TGTGCCAGCAGCGAAACAGGGGGCCAAGAGACCCAGTACTTC. This rearrangement joins TRBV13 to TRBJ2-5, with 8 bases lining up with TRBD1. V was pared by 5 bases and J by 1 base, with 3 bases of the junction left unmatched. The V gene's germline CDR1 is PRHDT and CDR2 FYEKMQ (reference sequence). This CDR3 has 14 residues.